The sample holds a few counts of the clone carrying this TCR beta chain. Its antigen is still unknown. At one end, the junction sequence differs from germline, possibly due to a read error. This sample was included in a study of T cells in Graves' hyperthyroidism and ophthalmopathy. General study results and limits: Ophthalmopathy was predicted by the model a median of about 6.7 months ahead of onset.

Germline V CDR1 and CDR2: SGHTA, FQGNSA. The CDR3 consists of 16 residues. The source material, RNA transcripts, was used to amplify TCR beta CDR3 regions. When the TCR CDR3 underwent first-round RT-PCR, the HTBI primer set was used. From the multiplex PCR reads, TCRdb called clonotypes with MiXCR, one entry per CDR3 protein. Found here are a few hundred thousand distinct CDR3 sequences, roughly 14% of them singletons; the top ten hold 15% to 20%. The receptor was isolated from a woman between 18 and 30 years old with Graves' hyperthyroidism. The rearrangement links TRBV7-2 to TRBJ2-3; TRBD2 matches at 8 bases. The source material was blood. CDR3 in DNA: TGTGCCAGCAGCTTAAGGACTAGCAGACGCACAGGTACGCAGTATTTT. It encodes CASSLRTSRRTGTQYF.